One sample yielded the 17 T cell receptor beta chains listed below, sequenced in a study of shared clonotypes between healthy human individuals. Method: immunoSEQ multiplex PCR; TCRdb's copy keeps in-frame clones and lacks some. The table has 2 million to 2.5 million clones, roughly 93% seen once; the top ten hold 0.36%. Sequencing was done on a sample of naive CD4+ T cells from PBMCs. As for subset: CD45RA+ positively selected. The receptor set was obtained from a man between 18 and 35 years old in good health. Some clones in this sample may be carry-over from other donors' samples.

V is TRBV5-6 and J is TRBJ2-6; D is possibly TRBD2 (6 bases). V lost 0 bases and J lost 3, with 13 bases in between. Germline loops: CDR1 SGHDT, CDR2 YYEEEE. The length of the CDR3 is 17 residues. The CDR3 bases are TGTGCCAGCAGCTTGGATTTCGGGGGTGGTGGGGCCAACGTCCTGACTTTC. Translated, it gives CASSLDFGGGGANVLTF.

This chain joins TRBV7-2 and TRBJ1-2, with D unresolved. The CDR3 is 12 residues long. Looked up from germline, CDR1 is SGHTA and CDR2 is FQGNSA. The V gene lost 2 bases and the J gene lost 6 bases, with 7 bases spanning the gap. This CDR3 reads CASSLSAHGYTF. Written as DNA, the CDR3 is TGTGCCAGCAGCTTATCAGCCCATGGCTACACCTTC. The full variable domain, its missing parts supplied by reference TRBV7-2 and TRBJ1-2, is GAGVSQSPSNKVTEKGKDVELRCDPISGHTALYWYRQSLGQGLEFLIYFQGNSAPDKSGLPSDRFSAERTGGSVSTLTIQRTQQEDSAVYLCASSLSAHGYTFGSGTRLTVV.

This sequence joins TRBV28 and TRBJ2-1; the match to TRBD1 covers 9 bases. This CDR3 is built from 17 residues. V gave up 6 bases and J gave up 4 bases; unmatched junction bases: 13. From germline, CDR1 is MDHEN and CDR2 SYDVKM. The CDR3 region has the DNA TGTGCCAGCAGGCCAAGGACCGGGACAGGGAGTTACAATGAGCAGTTCTTC. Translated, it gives CASRPRTGTGSYNEQFF.

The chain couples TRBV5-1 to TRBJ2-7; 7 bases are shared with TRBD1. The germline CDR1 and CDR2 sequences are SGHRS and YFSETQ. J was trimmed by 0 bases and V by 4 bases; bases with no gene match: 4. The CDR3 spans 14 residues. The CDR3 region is CASSTTGLSYEQYF. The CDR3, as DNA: TGCGCCAGCAGCACGACAGGGCTCTCCTACGAGCAGTACTTC.

CDR3 region: CASSEGSGTGAGNTIYF. The CDR3 bases are TGTGCCAGCAGTGAAGGGTCCGGGACAGGGGCTGGAAACACCATATATTTT. The rearrangement joins TRBV2 to TRBJ1-3; 10 positions agree with TRBD1. Germline V CDR1 and CDR2: SNHLY, FYNNEI. The trim removed 1 base at V and 2 bases at J, leaving 5 bases unmatched. The CDR3 is 17 amino acids.

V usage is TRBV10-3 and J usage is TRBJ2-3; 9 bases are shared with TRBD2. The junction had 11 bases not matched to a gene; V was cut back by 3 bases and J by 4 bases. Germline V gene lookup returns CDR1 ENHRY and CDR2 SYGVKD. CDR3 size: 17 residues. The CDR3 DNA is TGTGCCATCAGTGAAAATGTAGGCGGGAGGGCCCCAGATACGCAGTATTTT. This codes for CAISENVGGRAPDTQYF.

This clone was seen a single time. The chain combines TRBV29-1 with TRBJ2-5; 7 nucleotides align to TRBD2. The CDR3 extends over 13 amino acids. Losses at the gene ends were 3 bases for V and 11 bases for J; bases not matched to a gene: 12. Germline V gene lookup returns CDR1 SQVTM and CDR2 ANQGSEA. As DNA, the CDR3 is TGCAGCGTTGACGGACTAGGGACCTATGAGCAGTACTTC. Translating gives CSVDGLGTYEQYF.

The CDR3: CASSPTSRDTLYF. CDR3 nucleotides: TGCGCCAGCAGCCCCACCTCACGGGACACTCTGTACTTC. The chain has TRBV5-1 and TRBJ2-5; D is possibly TRBD1 (6 bases). Trimming stripped 4 bases from V and 13 bases from J, with 20 bases between. CDR1 SGHRS and CDR2 YFSETQ come from the germline V gene. The CDR3 has 13 amino acids. Complete variable domain (other parts from reference TRBV5-1 and TRBJ2-5): KAGVTQTPRYLIKTRGQQVTLSCSPISGHRSVSWYQQTPGQGLQFLFEYFSETQRNKGNFPGRFSGRQFSNSRSEMNVSTLELGDSALYLCASSPTSRDTLYFGPGTRLLVL.

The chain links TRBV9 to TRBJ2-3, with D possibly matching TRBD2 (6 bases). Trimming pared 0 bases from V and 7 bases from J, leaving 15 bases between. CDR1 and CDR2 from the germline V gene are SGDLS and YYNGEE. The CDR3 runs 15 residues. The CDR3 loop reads CASSVVGTRLNTQYF. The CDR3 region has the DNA TGTGCCAGCAGCGTAGTAGGGACTCGGTTAAATACGCAGTATTTT.

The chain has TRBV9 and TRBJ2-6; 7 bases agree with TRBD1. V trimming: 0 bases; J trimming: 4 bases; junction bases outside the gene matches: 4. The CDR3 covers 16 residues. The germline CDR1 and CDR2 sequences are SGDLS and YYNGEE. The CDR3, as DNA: TGTGCCAGCAGCGTAGCCACAGGGGCAGGGGCCAACGTCCTGACTTTC. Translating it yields CASSVATGAGANVLTF.

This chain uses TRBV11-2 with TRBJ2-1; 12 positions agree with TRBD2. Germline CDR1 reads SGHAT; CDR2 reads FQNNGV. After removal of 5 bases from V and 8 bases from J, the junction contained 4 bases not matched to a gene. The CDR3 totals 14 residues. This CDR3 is CASSQTSGGDEQFF. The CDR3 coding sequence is TGTGCCAGCAGCCAGACTAGCGGGGGCGATGAGCAGTTCTTC. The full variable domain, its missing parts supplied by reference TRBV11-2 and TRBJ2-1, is EAGVAQSPRYKIIEKRQSVAFWCNPISGHATLYWYQQILGQGPKLLIQFQNNGVVDDSQLPKDRFSAERLKGVDSTLKIQPAKLEDSAVYLCASSQTSGGDEQFFGPGTRLTVL.

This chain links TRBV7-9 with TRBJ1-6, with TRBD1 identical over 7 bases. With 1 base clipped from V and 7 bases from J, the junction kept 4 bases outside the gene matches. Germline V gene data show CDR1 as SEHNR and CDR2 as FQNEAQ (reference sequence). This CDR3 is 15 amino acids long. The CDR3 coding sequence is TGTGCCAGCAGCTTAGTGACAGGGAGGAATTCACCCCTCCACTTT. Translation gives CASSLVTGRNSPLHF.

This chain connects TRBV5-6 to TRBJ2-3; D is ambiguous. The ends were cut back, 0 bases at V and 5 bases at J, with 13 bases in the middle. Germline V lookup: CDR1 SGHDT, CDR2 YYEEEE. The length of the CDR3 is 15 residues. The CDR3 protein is CASSLARTRIDTQYF. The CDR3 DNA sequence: TGTGCCAGCAGCTTGGCAAGAACCAGAATAGATACGCAGTATTTT.

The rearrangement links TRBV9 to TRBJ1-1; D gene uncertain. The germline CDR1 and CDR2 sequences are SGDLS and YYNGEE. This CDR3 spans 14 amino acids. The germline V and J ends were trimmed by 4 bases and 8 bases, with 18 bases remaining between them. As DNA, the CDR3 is TGTGCCAGCAGCCCCCCGGAGATTGGACCGGAAGCTTTCTTT. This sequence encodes CASSPPEIGPEAFF.

CDR3 protein: CATREGWGEQFF. The CDR3 nucleotides read TGTGCCACCAGGGAGGGGTGGGGTGAGCAGTTCTTC. The V call is TRBV6-1, the J call TRBJ2-1, with 7 bases fitting TRBD2. The CDR3 is made up of 12 amino acids. V shed 10 bases, J shed 9 bases, and the junction held 9 bases outside the gene matches. Per the germline V gene, CDR1 is MNHNS and CDR2 is SASEGT.

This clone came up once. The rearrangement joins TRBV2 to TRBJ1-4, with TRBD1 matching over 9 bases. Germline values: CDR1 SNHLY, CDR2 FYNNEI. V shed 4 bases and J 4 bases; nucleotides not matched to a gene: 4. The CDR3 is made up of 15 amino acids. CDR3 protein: CASSVTGGNNEKLFF. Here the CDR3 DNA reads TGTGCCAGCAGTGTCACAGGGGGCAATAATGAAAAACTGTTTTTT.

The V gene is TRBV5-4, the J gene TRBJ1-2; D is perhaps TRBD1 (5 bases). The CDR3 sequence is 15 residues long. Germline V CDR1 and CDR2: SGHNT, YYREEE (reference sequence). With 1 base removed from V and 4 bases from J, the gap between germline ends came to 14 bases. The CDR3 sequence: CASSLMTGPSYGYTF. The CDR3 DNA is TGTGCCAGCAGCTTGATGACGGGGCCTAGCTATGGCTACACCTTC.